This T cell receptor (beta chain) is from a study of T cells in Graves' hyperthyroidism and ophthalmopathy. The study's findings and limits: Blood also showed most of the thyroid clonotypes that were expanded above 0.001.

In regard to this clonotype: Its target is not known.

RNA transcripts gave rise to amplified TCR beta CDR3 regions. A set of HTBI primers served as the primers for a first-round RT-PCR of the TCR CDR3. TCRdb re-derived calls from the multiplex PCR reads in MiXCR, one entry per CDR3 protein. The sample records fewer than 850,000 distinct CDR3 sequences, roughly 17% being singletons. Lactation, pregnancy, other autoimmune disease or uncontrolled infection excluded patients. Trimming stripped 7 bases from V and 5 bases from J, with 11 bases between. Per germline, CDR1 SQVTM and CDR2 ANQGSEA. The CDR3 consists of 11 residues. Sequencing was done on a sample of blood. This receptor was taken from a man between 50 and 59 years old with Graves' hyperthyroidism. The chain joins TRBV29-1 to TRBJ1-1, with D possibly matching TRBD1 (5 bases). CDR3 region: CSAREATEAFF. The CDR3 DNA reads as TGCAGCGCCAGGGAGGCGACTGAAGCTTTCTTT.